The 5 T cell receptor beta chains in this list originate from one sample, sequenced in a study of cytomegalovirus exposure and HLA in healthy donors. The PCR had 60 Vbeta and 13 Jbeta primers. Clones were read by immunoSEQ multiplex PCR, and TCRdb kept only the in-frame ones, dropping some. The sample holds 200,000 or so clones, roughly 80% seen once. Sequencing was done on a sample of PBMCs. These receptors were collected from a woman between 50 and 59 years old in good health and CMV-seropositive.

The chain carries TRBV7-2 and TRBJ2-3; 7 bases line up with TRBD2. The CDR3 has 17 residues. V lost 1 base to trimming and J lost 6 bases; unmatched junction nucleotides: 13. CDR1 is SGHTA and CDR2 is FQGNSA in the germline V gene. Here the CDR3 DNA reads TGTGCCAGCAGCTTAGGGGGATCGGGGGGTGCTGGGGATACGCAGTATTTT. Protein sequence: CASSLGGSGGAGDTQYF.

This clone was seen only once. This rearrangement joins TRBV15 to TRBJ1-5; possibly TRBD1 for D (5 bases). The CDR3 is made up of 15 amino acids. V was pared by 4 bases and J by 1 base, with 11 bases between. Per the germline V gene, CDR1 is LNHNV and CDR2 is YYDKDF (reference sequence). The CDR3 spells CATSTRTGSNQPQHF. In DNA form, the CDR3 reads TGTGCCACCAGCACCAGAACAGGAAGCAATCAGCCCCAGCATTTT.

The chain links TRBV5-1 to TRBJ2-5; 7 nucleotides align to TRBD1. The germline CDR1 and CDR2 sequences are SGHRS and YFSETQ. The V segment lost 2 bases and the J segment 1 base; nucleotides outside the gene matches: 5. The CDR3 is made up of 15 amino acids. The CDR3 nucleotides read TGCGCCAGCAGCTTTCAAGGGGGCGTCCAAGAGACCCAGTACTTC. Translated, it gives CASSFQGGVQETQYF.

This clone was found once. V gene TRBV29-1 combines with J gene TRBJ2-3; 13 nucleotides line up with TRBD2. With V trimmed by 7 bases and J by 4 bases, 5 bases remained unmatched. The CDR3 is made up of 14 amino acids. Germline values: CDR1 SQVTM, CDR2 ANQGSEA. CDR3 nucleotide sequence: TGCAGCGGTACTAGCGGGAGGGTAGCAGATACGCAGTATTTT. Encoded protein: CSGTSGRVADTQYF.

The V and J genes are TRBV27 and TRBJ2-7; 8 nucleotides match TRBD1. The junction had 12 bases not matched to a gene; V was cut back by 6 bases and J by 5 bases. CDR1 is MNHEY, CDR2 SMNVEV, per germline (reference sequence). This CDR3 is built from 15 residues. CDR3 in DNA: TGTGCCAGCAGGTCACGGACAGGGCAGTTCAACGAGCAGTACTTC. This gives the protein CASRSRTGQFNEQYF.